The source of this T cell receptor (beta chain) is a study of blood T cell repertoires in COVID-19. The germline V gene encodes CDR1 ENHRY and CDR2 SYGVKD. The junction had 8 bases not matched to a gene; V was cut back by 0 bases and J by 9 bases. The CDR3 extends over 18 amino acids. Generated by immunoSEQ multiplex PCR, the TCRdb table keeps only in-frame clones and is missing some. The sample holds approximately 35,000 clones, about 89% seen once. Sequences were obtained from peripheral blood. The receptor's source is a human donor in a cohort sampled during active COVID-19. The gene calls are TRBV10-3 and TRBJ2-1; 16 bases map to TRBD2. DNA for the CDR3: TGTGCCATCAGTGAGTCCTTCGGGACTAGCGGGGGGGCTCGTGAGCAGTTCTTC. Translating it yields CAISESFGTSGGAREQFF.